One and the same sample provided the 26 T cell receptor beta chains below, sequenced in a study of T cells in Graves' hyperthyroidism and ophthalmopathy. The source material, RNA transcripts, was used to amplify TCR beta CDR3 regions. The HTBI set primed first-round TCR CDR3 RT-PCR. TCRdb analysed the multiplex PCR reads with MiXCR anew, one entry per CDR3 protein. The sample carries around 690,000 distinct CDR3 sequences, about a fifth recorded once. Sequenced sample: blood. These receptors were taken from a man aged 25 to 40 with Graves' ophthalmopathy.

This chain uses TRBV10-1 with TRBJ2-2, with 7 positions matching TRBD2. Germline assignment: CDR1 WNHNN and CDR2 SYGVQD (reference sequence). J gave up 3 bases and V 10 bases, and 5 bases lay outside the gene matches. This CDR3 region has 13 residues. As DNA, the CDR3 is TGCGCCACCGGACTAGAGGACACCGGGGAGCTGTTTTTT. This sequence encodes CATGLEDTGELFF.

This clonotype was counted a few times. The chain employs TRBV7-2 and TRBJ1-4; no firm D call. Deletions cut 5 bases from V and 0 bases from J, with 10 bases between. Germline V CDR1 and CDR2: SGHTA, FQGNSA. The CDR3 is 15 residues long. The CDR3 reads CASSPDSATNEKLFF. The DNA of the CDR3 is TGTGCCAGCAGCCCAGACTCTGCAACTAATGAAAAACTGTTTTTT.

This clonotype came up a few times. The rearrangement joins TRBV29-1 to TRBJ2-5, with 8 positions matching TRBD1. V shed 4 bases, J shed 4 bases, and the junction held 17 bases outside the gene matches. Germline V gene lookup returns CDR1 SQVTM and CDR2 ANQGSEA. This CDR3 is built from 17 residues. The CDR3 DNA sequence: TGCAGCGTTGCCCACTCGGAGCCGGACAGGGATAGAGAGACCCAGTACTTC. This encodes CSVAHSEPDRDRETQYF.

This chain connects TRBV19 to TRBJ1-1; 10 bases are a match to TRBD1. V lost 3 bases to trimming and J lost 3 bases; unmatched junction nucleotides: 7. The germline V gene has CDR1 LNHDA and CDR2 SQIVND (reference sequence). The CDR3 has 16 residues. The CDR3 DNA follows: TGTGCCAGTAGTATCCAAGACAGGGGGCCGGACACTGAAGCTTTCTTT. Residues: CASSIQDRGPDTEAFF.

This chain connects TRBV27 to TRBJ2-7; no clear D gene. V was shortened by 8 bases and J by 5 bases, with 13 bases between the two germline ends. CDR1 and CDR2 from the germline V gene are MNHEY and SMNVEV (reference sequence). The CDR3 length is 12 residues. The CDR3 coding sequence is TGTGCCAGCTGGGCCAGTTCCGACGAGCAGTACTTC. Its translation: CASWASSDEQYF.

This clonotype was counted ten times or more. The chain couples TRBV20-1 to TRBJ2-1; D tentatively reads TRBD1 or TRBD2 (5 bases each). The CDR3 has 14 amino acids. The V and J ends lost 6 bases and 3 bases respectively, with 15 bases between them. Germline CDR1 DFQATT, CDR2 SNEGSKA (reference sequence). CDR3 sequence: CSANGASSYNEQFF. The CDR3 DNA reads TGCAGTGCAAATGGGGCTAGCAGCTACAATGAGCAGTTCTTC.

This clonotype was recorded a few times. The chain has TRBV19 and TRBJ1-1; D unclear. Trimming shortened V by 6 bases and J by 4 bases, and 21 bases separated the two germline ends. The CDR3 is 16 amino acids. From germline, CDR1 is LNHDA and CDR2 SQIVND (reference sequence). CDR3 sequence: CASRSYSGVDGTEAFF. The CDR3 region has the DNA TGTGCCAGTAGATCCTACAGTGGGGTTGACGGCACTGAAGCTTTCTTT.

This clonotype was observed many times. The genes are TRBV15 and TRBJ2-1; TRBD1 agrees at 7 bases. Trimming took 0 bases from V and 4 from J; bases not matched to a gene: 6. The germline CDR1 and CDR2 sequences are LNHNV and YYDKDF (reference sequence). The CDR3 spans 16 residues. CDR3 sequence (DNA): TGTGCCACCAGCAGAGAAAGACCGGGACAGTACAATGAGCAGTTCTTC. Protein sequence: CATSRERPGQYNEQFF.

This clonotype was counted at least ten times. The rearrangement joins TRBV2 to TRBJ2-5; no definite D call. V was trimmed by 8 bases and J by 0 bases, leaving 7 bases between them. This CDR3 has 12 residues. Germline CDR1 and CDR2: SNHLY and FYNNEI. The CDR3 region is CASPSNQETQYF. In DNA form, the CDR3 reads TGTGCCAGCCCCTCCAACCAAGAGACCCAGTACTTC.

This clonotype turned up a few times. CDR3 region: CASSGAGPTEAFF. CDR3 in DNA: TGTGCCAGCAGCGGCGCAGGTCCCACTGAAGCTTTCTTT. The chain joins TRBV9 to TRBJ1-1; no clear D gene. Germline CDR1 and CDR2: SGDLS and YYNGEE. This CDR3 region has 13 residues. V was pared by 3 bases and J by 4 bases, with 10 bases between.

This clonotype was seen a handful of times. The genes are TRBV7-2 and TRBJ2-1; D not resolved. Deletions cut 2 bases from V and 7 bases from J, with 12 bases between. CDR1 SGHTA and CDR2 FQGNSA come from the germline V gene. This CDR3 comprises 14 residues. DNA for the CDR3: TGTGCCAGCAGCTTAACTCACAGTTCTAATGAGCAGTTCTTC. This translates into CASSLTHSSNEQFF. The variable domain in full, completed from reference TRBV7-2 and TRBJ2-1, reads GAGVSQSPSNKVTEKGKDVELRCDPISGHTALYWYRQSLGQGLEFLIYFQGNSAPDKSGLPSDRFSAERTGGSVSTLTIQRTQQEDSAVYLCASSLTHSSNEQFFGPGTRLTVL.

The chain uses TRBV19 and TRBJ2-1, with 8 positions matching TRBD2. Germline CDR1 LNHDA, CDR2 SQIVND (reference sequence). The CDR3 is 19 amino acids. V was clipped by 1 base and J by 0 bases; unmatched bases: 11. The DNA for the CDR3 is TGTGCCAGTAGTATAGCGGGGGGACTAGAGATATTCTCCTACAATGAGCAGTTCTTC. Translating gives CASSIAGGLEIFSYNEQFF.

There are a few counts of this clonotype. The rearrangement uses TRBV6-1 and TRBJ2-5; no definite D call. From germline, CDR1 is MNHNS and CDR2 SASEGT. V was cut by 5 bases and J by 5 bases, with 9 bases left in between. The CDR3 runs to 12 residues. In DNA form, the CDR3 reads TGTGCCAGCAGTTTCCCACTGGAGACCCAGTACTTC. It is translated as CASSFPLETQYF.

The chain recombines TRBV12-3 or TRBV12-4 with TRBJ2-1; 9 bases match TRBD2. V trimming: 3 bases; J trimming: 6 bases; junction bases outside the gene matches: 6. The CDR3 loop spans 15 amino acids. The CDR3 DNA reads as TGTGCCAGCAGTTTTGTCGGACTAGCGCCCAATGAGCAGTTCTTC. As protein: CASSFVGLAPNEQFF.

V is TRBV9 and J is TRBJ2-1, with a tentative D call TRBD1 (5 bases). Trimming cost V 1 base and J 0 bases, with 11 bases left between them. Germline CDR1 is SGDLS and CDR2 is YYNGEE. The CDR3 spans 16 residues. The CDR3 bases are TGTGCCAGCAGCGTACAGGGCGCGAGCTCCTACAATGAGCAGTTCTTC. Protein sequence: CASSVQGASSYNEQFF. Filled out from reference TRBV9 and TRBJ2-1, the complete variable domain reads DSGVTQTPKHLITATGQRVTLRCSPRSGDLSVYWYQQSLDQGLQFLIQYYNGEERAKGNILERFSAQQFPDLHSELNLSSLELGDSALYFCASSVQGASSYNEQFFGPGTRLTVL.

In its sample, this clonotype was seen once. This chain connects TRBV19 to TRBJ2-3, with a weak D call TRBD1 (6 bases). The CDR3 totals 15 residues. CDR1 LNHDA and CDR2 SQIVND come from the germline V gene (reference sequence). The V and J ends lost 5 bases and 1 base respectively, with 13 bases between them. The CDR3 reads CASSSQGLGTDTQYF. The CDR3 nucleotides are TGTGCCAGTAGTTCACAGGGTCTAGGCACAGATACGCAGTATTTT.

This clonotype was counted a few times. This rearrangement joins TRBV11-2 to TRBJ1-2; D is possibly TRBD1 (5 bases). Germline lookup yields CDR1 SGHAT and CDR2 FQNNGV. V was cut by 3 bases and J by 4 bases, with 9 bases left in between. The CDR3 loop spans 13 amino acids. CDR3 nucleotide sequence: TGTGCCAGCAGCTTCAGGGCTTCCTATGGCTACACCTTC. As protein: CASSFRASYGYTF. The complete variable domain, with remaining parts taken from reference TRBV11-2 and TRBJ1-2, reads EAGVAQSPRYKIIEKRQSVAFWCNPISGHATLYWYQQILGQGPKLLIQFQNNGVVDDSQLPKDRFSAERLKGVDSTLKIQPAKLEDSAVYLCASSFRASYGYTFGSGTRLTVV.

The chain combines TRBV7-2 with TRBJ2-7, with D maybe TRBD2 (6 bases). Trimming left V 5 bases short and J 2 bases short, with 22 bases between. CDR1 is SGHTA, CDR2 FQGNSA, per germline. The CDR3 totals 17 residues. The CDR3 here is CASSHNTLARNTYEQYF. The CDR3 DNA is TGTGCCAGCAGCCACAACACCCTAGCGAGAAATACCTACGAGCAGTACTTC.

In this sample, this clonotype turned up a few times. The chain employs TRBV6-1 and TRBJ1-5; weak D call: TRBD1 (6 bases). This CDR3 region has 16 residues. Per germline, CDR1 MNHNS and CDR2 SASEGT. The V end lost 6 bases, the J end lost 8 bases, and 23 bases lay between the germline ends. The CDR3, as DNA: TGTGCCAGCAGCGCGACCCCCGGGGGGGCCACGGAGCCCCAGCATTTT. Protein product: CASSATPGGATEPQHF.

This sequence joins TRBV6-1 and TRBJ2-1; TRBD2 matches at 7 bases. Germline loops: CDR1 MNHNS, CDR2 SASEGT. The CDR3 runs 14 residues. Germline trimming cut 6 bases from V and 1 base from J; bases unmatched to any gene: 3. CDR3 DNA sequence: TGTGCCAGCAGGGGGGGGGGATCCTACAATGAGCAGTTCTTC. Amino acid sequence: CASRGGGSYNEQFF.

The V call is TRBV10-1, the J call TRBJ2-7, with 7 nucleotides matching TRBD1. Germline trimming cut 2 bases from V and 1 base from J; bases unmatched to any gene: 8. CDR1 is WNHNN, CDR2 SYGVQD, per germline (reference sequence). The CDR3 is 16 residues long. CDR3 loop: CASSEPLRDRSYEQYF. DNA for the CDR3: TGCGCCAGCAGTGAGCCACTCCGGGACAGATCCTACGAGCAGTACTTC.

This clonotype was found many times. J is TRBJ2-7 and V is TRBV25-1, with 12 bases matching TRBD2. Germline V lookup: CDR1 MGHDK, CDR2 SYGVNS. This CDR3 region has 18 residues. The J segment lost 8 bases and the V segment lost 4 bases, leaving 18 bases of the junction unmatched. Here the CDR3 DNA reads TGTGCCAGCAGTGCCCCCCACGCCCCCGCTAGCGGGAGGGCACAGCAGTACTTC. Protein: CASSAPHAPASGRAQQYF.

A few counts support this clonotype. The CDR3 DNA follows: TGCGCCAGCAGCCAAGATACGGGGGGCGTGCGCGGCTACACCTTC. Translation gives CASSQDTGGVRGYTF. V gene TRBV4-1 combines with J gene TRBJ1-2; D may be TRBD1 (6 bases). The V end was cut by 0 bases, the J end by 8 bases, with 16 bases between. This CDR3 is built from 15 residues. Looked up from germline, CDR1 is MGHRA and CDR2 is YSYEKL.

In this sample, this clonotype turned up many times. This sequence joins TRBV27 and TRBJ2-7; 12 positions agree with TRBD2. Germline CDR1 MNHEY, CDR2 SMNVEV (reference sequence). V dropped 4 bases and J dropped 3; count of bases not matched to a gene: 4. The CDR3 contains 15 residues. The CDR3 DNA follows: TGTGCCAGCAGTTCGACTAGCGGGAGAGTCTACGAGCAGTACTTC. This gives the protein CASSSTSGRVYEQYF.

Ten or more counts support this clonotype. This chain uses TRBV30 with TRBJ2-5; 7 nucleotides agree with TRBD2. Germline assignment: CDR1 GTSNPN and CDR2 SVGIG (reference sequence). Trimming cost V 1 base and J 3 bases; bases outside gene matches: 8. The CDR3 loop spans 15 amino acids. Here the CDR3 reads CAWSDFLRGKETQYF. For the CDR3, the DNA is TGTGCCTGGAGTGATTTTTTGCGGGGGAAAGAGACCCAGTACTTC.

The chain is built from TRBV25-1 and TRBJ2-1; D is perhaps TRBD1 (6 bases). The V gene's germline CDR1 is MGHDK and CDR2 SYGVNS. The CDR3 runs to 13 residues. Trimming removed 8 bases at V and 4 bases at J, with 12 bases between. In DNA, the CDR3 is TGTGCCAGCGGGAAACAGGGATACAATGAGCAGTTCTTC. Residues: CASGKQGYNEQFF.